The subject of this entry is one T cell receptor beta chain. The data were taken from a study of control samples from healthy donors and cancer patients. V shed 5 bases and J shed 6 bases, with 8 bases lying between them. The CDR3 covers 12 residues. Germline CDR1 is LNHDA and CDR2 is SQIVND (reference sequence). Assay used: immunoSEQ multiplex PCR; TCRdb lists only in-frame clones, some missing. The repertoire holds 150,000 or so clones, with about 90% as singletons. This receptor was identified in a man aged 18 to 35 in good health. The J gene is TRBJ2-1, the V gene TRBV19; D perhaps matches TRBD1 (5 bases). Sequencing input: blood. CDR3 residues: CASSGTGNEQFF. The CDR3 DNA reads as TGTGCCAGTAGTGGTACAGGCAATGAGCAGTTCTTC.